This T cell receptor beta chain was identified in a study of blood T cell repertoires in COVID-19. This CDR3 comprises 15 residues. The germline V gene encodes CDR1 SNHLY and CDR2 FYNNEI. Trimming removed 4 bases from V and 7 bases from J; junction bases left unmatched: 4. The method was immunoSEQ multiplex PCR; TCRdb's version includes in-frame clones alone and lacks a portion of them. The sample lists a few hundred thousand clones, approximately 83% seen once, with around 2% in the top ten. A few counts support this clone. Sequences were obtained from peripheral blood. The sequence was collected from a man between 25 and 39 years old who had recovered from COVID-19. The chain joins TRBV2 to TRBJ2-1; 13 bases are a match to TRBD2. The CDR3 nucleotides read TGTGCCAGCAGTGGGACTAGCGGGGGCGTTAATGAGCAGTTCTTC. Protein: CASSGTSGGVNEQFF.